This T cell receptor (beta chain) was identified in a study of Tregs in tolerant kidney transplant recipients. About this clone itself: Antigen specificity is unknown.

Germline CDR1 is SGHNT and CDR2 is YENEEA. The CDR3 length is 13 residues. Trimming left V 2 bases short and J 4 bases short, with 6 bases between. TCRdb's copy holds only in-frame clones and misses some; the assay was immunoSEQ multiplex PCR. The sample has about 18,000 clones, approximately 57% seen once. This receptor was identified in a human donor in good health. The sequenced sample consisted of Tregs from blood cultured with allogeneic cells. The chain carries TRBV11-3 and TRBJ1-3; D remains ambiguous. CDR3 amino acids: CASSLHFGNTIYF. CDR3 DNA: TGTGCCAGCAGCTTACATTTCGGAAACACCATATATTTT.